A few counts support the clone carrying this T cell receptor beta chain. What it binds is not known. V lost 1 base and J 11 bases, leaving 12 bases between the germline ends. CDR3 size: 13 residues. Germline CDR1 reads MGHRA; CDR2 reads YSYEKL. Constant-segment-primed 5'RACE gave TCR alpha and TCR beta cDNA libraries with sample barcodes and UMIs. TCRdb independently ran MiXCR on the 5' RACE reads; one entry per CDR3 protein. This sample carries 150,000 or so distinct CDR3 sequences, 11% of them seen once, and the ten largest clones take approximately 4%. This record comes from a study of T-cell memory formation after mild COVID-19. Overall study: TCR clusters mostly belonged to single donors. Study outcomes and limitations: CM and EM subsets held most contracting CD4+ clones; EMRA held CD8+ ones. CD4/CD8 balance characterized clones contracting day 15 to 85, and CD4+ skew characterized later expanders.

This receptor was identified in a young man who had mild COVID-19 (a few samples of this study predate the infection). Cell type and time point are not known. The rearrangement joins TRBV4-1 to TRBJ2-1, with D perhaps TRBD2 (6 bases). What was sequenced was PBMCs or a T cell subset sorted from them (not recorded which). CDR3 nucleotides: TGCGCCAGCAGCCAAGGGCGGCGGGATAAGCAGTTCTTC. It yields the protein CASSQGRRDKQFF.